The entry that follows covers one TCR beta chain sequence. This sample was taken from a study of patients and donors after allogeneic stem cell transplantation. TCRdb analysed the RT-PCR reads with MiXCR anew, one entry per CDR3 protein. In the table there are around 200,000 distinct CDR3 sequences, around two fifths of which are singletons. The germline V and J ends were trimmed by 1 base and 5 bases, with 15 bases remaining between them. This CDR3 is built from 15 residues. The receptor was isolated from a human donor who was either an allogeneic HSCT recipient or a stem cell or donor lymphocyte infusion donor (not recorded which). It is not recorded whose cells these are; they may come from a transplant donor. This chain joins TRBV12-3 or TRBV12-4 and TRBJ2-7; the D gene is possibly TRBD2 (5 bases). The sequencing sample was made of blood, either unsorted or a sorted T cell fraction (not recorded which). The CDR3 sequence: CASSLGLIWGDEQYF. CDR3 in DNA: TGTGCCAGCAGTTTAGGATTAATATGGGGAGACGAGCAGTACTTC.